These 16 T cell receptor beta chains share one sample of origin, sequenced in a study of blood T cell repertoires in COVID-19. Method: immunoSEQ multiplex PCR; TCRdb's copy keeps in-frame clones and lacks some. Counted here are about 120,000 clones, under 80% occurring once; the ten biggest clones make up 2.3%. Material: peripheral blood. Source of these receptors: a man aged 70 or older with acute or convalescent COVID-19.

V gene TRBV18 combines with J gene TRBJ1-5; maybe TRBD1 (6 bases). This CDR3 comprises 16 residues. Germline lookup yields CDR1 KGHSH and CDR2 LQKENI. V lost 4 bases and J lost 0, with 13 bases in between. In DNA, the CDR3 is TGTGCCAGCTCACTCTCCGACAGGATTAGCAATCAGCCCCAGCATTTT. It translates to CASSLSDRISNQPQHF.

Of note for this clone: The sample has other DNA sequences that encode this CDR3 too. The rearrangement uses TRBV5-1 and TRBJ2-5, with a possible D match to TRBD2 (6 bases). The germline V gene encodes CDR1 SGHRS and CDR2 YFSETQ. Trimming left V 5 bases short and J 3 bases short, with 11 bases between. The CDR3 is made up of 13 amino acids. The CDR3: CASSLGGEETQYF. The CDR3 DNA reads TGCGCCAGCAGTCTGGGCGGGGAAGAGACCCAGTACTTC.

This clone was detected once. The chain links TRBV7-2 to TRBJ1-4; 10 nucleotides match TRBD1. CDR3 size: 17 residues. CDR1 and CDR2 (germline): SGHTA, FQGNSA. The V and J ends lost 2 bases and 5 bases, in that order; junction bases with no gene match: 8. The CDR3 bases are TGTGCCAGCAGCTTAAGGGACAGGGGAACCGGGAATGAAAAACTGTTTTTT. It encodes CASSLRDRGTGNEKLFF.

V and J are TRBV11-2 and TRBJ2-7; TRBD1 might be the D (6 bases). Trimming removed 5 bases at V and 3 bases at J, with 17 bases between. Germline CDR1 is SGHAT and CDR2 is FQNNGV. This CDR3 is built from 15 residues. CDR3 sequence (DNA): TGTGCCAGCAGCCCATTGACAGCAGGGGTCTACGAGCAGTACTTC. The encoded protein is CASSPLTAGVYEQYF.

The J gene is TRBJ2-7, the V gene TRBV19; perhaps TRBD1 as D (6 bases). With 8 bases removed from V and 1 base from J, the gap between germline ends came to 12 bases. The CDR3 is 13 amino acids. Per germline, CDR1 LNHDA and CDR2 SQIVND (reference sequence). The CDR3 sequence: CASSRTASYEQYF. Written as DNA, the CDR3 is TGTGCCAGTTCCAGGACAGCTTCCTACGAGCAGTACTTC.

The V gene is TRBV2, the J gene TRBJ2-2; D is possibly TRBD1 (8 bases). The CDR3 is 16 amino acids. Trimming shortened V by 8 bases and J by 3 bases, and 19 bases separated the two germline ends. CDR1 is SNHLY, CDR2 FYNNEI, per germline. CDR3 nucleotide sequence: TGTGCCAGCCAATACGGACAGGGAGGGGACACCGGGGAGCTGTTTTTT. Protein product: CASQYGQGGDTGELFF.

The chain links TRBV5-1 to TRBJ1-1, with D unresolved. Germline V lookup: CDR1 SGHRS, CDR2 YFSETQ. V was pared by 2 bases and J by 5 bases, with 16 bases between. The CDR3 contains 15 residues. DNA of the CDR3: TGCGCCAGCAGCTTTTACCCGGCCGGAGGGACTGAAGCTTTCTTT. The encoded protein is CASSFYPAGGTEAFF.

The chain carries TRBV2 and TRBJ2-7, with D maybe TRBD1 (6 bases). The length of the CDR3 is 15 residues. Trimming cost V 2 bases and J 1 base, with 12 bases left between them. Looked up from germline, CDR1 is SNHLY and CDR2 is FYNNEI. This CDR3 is CASSELRQESYEQYF. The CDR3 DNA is TGTGCCAGCAGTGAATTGAGACAGGAGTCCTACGAGCAGTACTTC.

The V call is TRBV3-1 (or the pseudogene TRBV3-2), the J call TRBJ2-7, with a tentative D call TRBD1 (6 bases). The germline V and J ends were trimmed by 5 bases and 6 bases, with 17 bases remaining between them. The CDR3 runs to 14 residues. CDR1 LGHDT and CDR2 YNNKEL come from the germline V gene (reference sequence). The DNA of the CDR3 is TGTGCCAGCAGCTCCCGGACAGAGGGACCCGAGCAGTACTTC. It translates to CASSSRTEGPEQYF.

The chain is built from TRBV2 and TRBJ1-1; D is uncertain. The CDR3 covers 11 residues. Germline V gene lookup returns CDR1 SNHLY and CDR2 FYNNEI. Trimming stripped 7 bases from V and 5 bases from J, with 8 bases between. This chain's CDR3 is CASTRYTEAFF. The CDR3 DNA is TGTGCCAGCACGAGGTATACTGAAGCTTTCTTT.

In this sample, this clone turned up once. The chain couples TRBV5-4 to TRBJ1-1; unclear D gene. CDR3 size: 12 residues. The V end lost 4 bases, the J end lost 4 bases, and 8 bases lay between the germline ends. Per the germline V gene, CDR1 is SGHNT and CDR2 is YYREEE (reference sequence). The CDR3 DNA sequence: TGTGCCAGCAGCCACCCGGGCACTGAAGCTTTCTTT. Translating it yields CASSHPGTEAFF.

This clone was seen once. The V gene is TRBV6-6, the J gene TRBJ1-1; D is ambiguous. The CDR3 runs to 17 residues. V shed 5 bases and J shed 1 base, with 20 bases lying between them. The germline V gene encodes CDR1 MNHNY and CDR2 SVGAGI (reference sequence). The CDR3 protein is CASSRIGDPRGNTEAFF. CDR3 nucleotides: TGTGCCAGCAGTCGAATAGGTGATCCCCGGGGGAACACTGAAGCTTTCTTT.

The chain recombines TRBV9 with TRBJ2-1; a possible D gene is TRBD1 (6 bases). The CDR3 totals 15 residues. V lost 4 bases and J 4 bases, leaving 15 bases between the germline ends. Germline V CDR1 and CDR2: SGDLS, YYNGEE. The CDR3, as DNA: TGTGCCAGCAGCAGGGCAGGGGACGGGTACAATGAGCAGTTCTTC. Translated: CASSRAGDGYNEQFF.

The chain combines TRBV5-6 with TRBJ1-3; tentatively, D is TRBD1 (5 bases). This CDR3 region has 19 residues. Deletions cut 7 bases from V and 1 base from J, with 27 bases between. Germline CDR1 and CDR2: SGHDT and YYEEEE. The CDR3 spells CASRQTPGKSTQSGNTIYF. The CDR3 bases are TGTGCCAGCCGACAGACTCCAGGAAAATCTACGCAATCTGGAAACACCATATATTTT.

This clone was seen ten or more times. The CDR3: CASRETGSSSYGYTF. CDR3 bases: TGCGCCAGCAGAGAGACAGGGAGCAGTTCCTATGGCTACACCTTC. J is TRBJ1-2 and V is TRBV10-2; 7 positions agree with TRBD1. Trimming took 6 bases from V and 4 from J; bases not matched to a gene: 11. The CDR3 loop spans 15 amino acids. The germline gives CDR1 WSHSY, CDR2 SAAADI.

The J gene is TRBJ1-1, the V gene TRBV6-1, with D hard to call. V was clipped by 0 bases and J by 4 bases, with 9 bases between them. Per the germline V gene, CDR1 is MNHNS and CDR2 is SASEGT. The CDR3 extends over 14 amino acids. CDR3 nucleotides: TGTGCCAGCAGTGAAGCGCTTCATAGCACTGAAGCTTTCTTT. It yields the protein CASSEALHSTEAFF.